Listed here is a single T cell receptor (beta chain). No cognate antigen has been identified for it. Qualities for individual bases were not recorded, and no much larger clone is one base off. Libraries were made using the immunoSEQ multiplex PCR assay. The multiplex PCR relied on a mix of 60 forward primers for TCR Vbeta segments and 13 reverse primers for TCR Jbeta segments. A multiplex PCR assay on genomic DNA amplified the CDR3 region of rearranged TCR beta genes. The amplified TCR beta libraries were sequenced on the Illumina HiSeq System as 87-base-pair reads. In the paper's pipeline: A later analysis tallied 75 million to 95 million unique TCR beta chains across the 660 or so repertoires, and approximately 12 million of those chains were shared by two or more donors. To remove PCR and sequencing errors, raw reads were error-corrected and collapsed into unique sequences using a nearest-neighbor algorithm that merged closely related sequences. V, D and J gene segments were assigned by aligning CDR3 sequences to IMGT reference sequences. For a sequence to be retained, a match of at least six nucleotides to both a V gene segment and a J gene segment was required. A rearrangement was called productive if the CDR3 had no stop codons and remained in frame with V and J, and every other rearrangement was called non-productive. CDR3 was defined by IMGT convention, running from the second conserved V-encoded cysteine to the conserved J-encoded phenylalanine. In an earlier analysis of around 570 of the donors, sequences lacking an unambiguous match to a single V gene segment were excluded. An earlier analysis of a few hundred of the donors called V segments functional above 56.7% productive rearrangements and segregating when the between-donor standard deviation exceeded 5%. A statistical classification framework was built for diagnosing cytomegalovirus status from the catalog of TCR beta chain sequences. In a later analysis, V and J genes were assigned by comparing TCR nucleotide sequences against IMGT/GENE-DB human TR gene sequences. A later analysis assigned CDR3 sequences and most-parsimonious VDJ recombination scenarios with the TCRdist pipeline. A later analysis defined each TCR beta chain by its CDR3 amino acid sequence plus V-gene family, and excluded reads lacking a unique V-gene family. To address suspected cross-contamination and a sequencing artifact, a later analysis removed under 600 highly shared, low-generation-probability nucleotide sequences. In a later analysis, a clonal expansion index for each public chain was calculated from normalized within-repertoire ranks of inferred template counts. A later analysis computed generation probabilities with a VDJ recombination model fitted to out-of-frame rearrangements, and checked the results against IGoR. Hypergeometric tests were used in a later analysis to score TCR-TCR, TCR-HLA and TCR-CMV co-occurrence, with a repertoire-size bias correction applied to the TCR pairs. A later analysis estimated false discovery rates by permuting HLA or CMV assignments 20 times. In a later analysis, co-occurring TCRs were grouped using DBSCAN, with TCRdist sequence similarity added in when clustering inside HLA-allele-positive subsets. Repertoires with fewer than 30,000 or more than 120,000 public chains, plus five repertoires with anomalous nucleotide sharing, were excluded from co-occurrence clustering. Drawn from immuneACCESS, this table holds only the in-frame rearrangements with V and J called that TCRdb kept. Clones are partly lost; checked studies trace under half to an unresolved V gene and leave the rest unexplained. The D gene and trimming were derived from the DNA, and the V and J assignments and clone size from that table. The sample table records about 190,000 clones; 79% of these occur just once. About 1.6% of the sample goes to the ten largest clones.

The CDR3 numbers 17 residues from cysteine through phenylalanine. The sequence is cut down to CDR3 DNA, 51 bases in frame from base 1. Taken from the germline V gene, the CDR1 and CDR2 loops are SGHTA and FQGNSA. V loses 3 bases at its end and J loses 2 bases; junction bases beyond the gene matches: 6. This specimen comes from a study of cytomegalovirus exposure and HLA in healthy donors (TCRdb year 2017). In the study overall: An earlier analysis of some 600 of the donors reported 276 Gb of sequence data and 95 million to 140 million unique TCR beta sequences obtained from 180 million or so T cells. An earlier analysis of nearly 600 of the donors applied high-throughput TCR beta sequencing to assess whether each TCR beta V gene segment acted as functional or pseudogenic. The later analysis used no new phenotypic data to find candidate immune exposures, relying instead on TCR beta sequences and their occurrence across donors. Across approximately 400 genotyped donors of the cohort, an average of roughly 230,000 unique TCR beta nucleotide sequences per donor were sequenced, and 15% to 20% of those sequences were non-productive. Donor age, sex, ethnicity and CMV serostatus were collected together with the repertoire data. High-throughput TCR immunosequencing, statistical association of individual TCRs with disease status, and machine learning were combined to predict cytomegalovirus infection status. An early release covering about 600 HLA-typed donors comprised about 310 gigabases of sequencing data and approximately 85 million unique TCR sequences. The number of typed donors differed by locus: about 620-640 for A, B, C, DRB1 and DQB1; 522 for DQA1; some 590 for DPA1; and some 470 for DPB1. In a later analysis, previously published TCR beta repertoires from more than 500 donors were re-analyzed and high-resolution HLA genotyping was added so that TCR occurrence patterns could be studied. Because of strong linkage in the cohort, five DR-DQ haplotypes were treated as single units for association and clustering. Class I and class II HLA loci were covered by the typing at four-digit resolution. Among the roughly 400 genotyped donors, about 83% belonged to the genetic ancestry cluster associated with self-reported Caucasian donors. A later genetic analysis used genome-wide SNP genotypes for about 65% of the 666 donors, treating that subset as a discovery cohort. Besides the first cohort of approximately 670 subjects, a separate validation cohort made up of roughly 120 different subjects was used. The study aimed to test whether cataloging public T cell receptors could reveal signatures of past pathogen exposure. Every repertoire in the discovery cohort had been generated on one and the same sequencing platform. Using immunosequencing, the study profiled T cell repertoires from about 620 subjects and related those repertoires to cytomegalovirus serostatus.

What the authors observed across the whole study: According to a later analysis, most CMV-associated TCR beta chains appeared to be HLA-restricted, and the HLA associations seemed to be driven largely by CMV exposure. Specific HLA alleles were associated with 18,000 or so TCR beta sequences at a false discovery rate of 0.05 in a later analysis. A later genetic analysis associated a missense DCLRE1C variant with V-gene and J-gene trimming of TCR beta chains, and an independent cohort replicated the association. A further reported finding was that TCR beta sequences accurately predicted the HLA-A and HLA-B alleles for most subjects in the first cohort. CMV serostatus was the only immune exposure information available for the cohort. Some IMGT-functional V segments, including TRBV6-2 and TRBV6-3, could not be distinguished by the 87-base-pair reads and were therefore excluded. In a later analysis, TCR association rates were found to vary across HLA loci, with the most associated TCRs seen for DRB1 alleles and the fewest for HLA-C alleles. According to a later analysis, parvovirus B19, influenza, CMV and Epstein-Barr virus appeared linked to several top co-occurrence clusters. A later genetic analysis reported fewer N-insertions in productive TCRs among donors in an Asian-associated ancestry cluster than the approximately 670-donor mean. A cluster of highly shared sequence variants was judged likely to represent a technical artifact of the sequencing pipeline. Cytomegalovirus status was reported to be diagnosed by the classifier with high specificity and sensitivity in both the original and validation cohorts. Most TCR sequences were seen in very few donors, while some public TCRs were found in many individuals. The presence/absence analyses assumed that sequencing depth was roughly uniform across donors, and that assumption may not be true. In vitro tests confirmed that a few of the cytomegalovirus-associated TCR beta chains recognize cytomegalovirus antigens. A later analysis found that HLA-associated TCR beta chains were more clonally expanded and had lower generation probabilities than equally common non-associated chains. Because counts were too low, 15 to 20 rarely observed V segments, including chromosome 9 orphons, were left out of the earlier analysis of some 640 of the donors. The authors suggested that the approach could potentially be generalized to other disease states and immunological phenotypes. In the study, some 160 TCR beta chains were listed as associated with cytomegalovirus. Only TCR beta chains were sequenced in this cohort, and the absence of alpha or paired-chain data limited detectable features. An earlier analysis of approximately 600 of the donors showed that most TCR beta V segments appeared in productive rearrangements either about 90% or about 30% of the time, which broadly matched IMGT annotations. When HLA alleles, especially DR and DQ, strongly co-occurred, attributing TCR associations to individual alleles was difficult. Linkage disequilibrium might explain the correlated functional status among segregating V segments, but an unknown experimental factor could not be ruled out. Because HLA typing was missing for some donors at each locus, association tests included only the typed subset.

The cohort was made up of approximately 670 healthy bone marrow donors. Cohort members were all nominally healthy when sampled, although unrecorded immune exposures were likely present. The donor was CMV seronegative and belonged to the group of 350 or so seronegative cohort members. A peripheral blood sample was provided by each donor, and peripheral blood mononuclear cells were used for TCR beta sequencing. The Qiagen DNeasy Blood Extraction Kit was used to extract genomic DNA from the blood cell samples. What was sequenced was PBMCs. The rearrangement joined TRBV7-2 to TRBJ2-7, with 14 middle bases fitting TRBD2. The source is a woman aged 50 to 65 in good health and CMV-seronegative. The DNA sequence is TGTGCCAGCAGCTTCGGACTAGCGGGGGGCCAACCCTACGAGCAGTACTTC. This encodes CASSFGLAGGQPYEQYF.